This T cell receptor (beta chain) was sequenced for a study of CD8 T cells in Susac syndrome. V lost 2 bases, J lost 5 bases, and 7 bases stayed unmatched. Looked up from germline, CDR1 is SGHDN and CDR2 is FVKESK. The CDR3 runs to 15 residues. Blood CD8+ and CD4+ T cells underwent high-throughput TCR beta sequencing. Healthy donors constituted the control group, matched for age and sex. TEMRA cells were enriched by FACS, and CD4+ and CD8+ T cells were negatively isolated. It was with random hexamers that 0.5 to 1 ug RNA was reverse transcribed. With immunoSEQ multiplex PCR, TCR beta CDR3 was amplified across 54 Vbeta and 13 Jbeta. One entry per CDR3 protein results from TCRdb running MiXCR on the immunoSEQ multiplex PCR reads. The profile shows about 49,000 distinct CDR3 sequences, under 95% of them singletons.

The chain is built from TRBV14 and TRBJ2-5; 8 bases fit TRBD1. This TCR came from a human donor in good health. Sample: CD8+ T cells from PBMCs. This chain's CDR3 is CASSQRDRPSETQYF. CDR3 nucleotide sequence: TGTGCCAGCAGCCAAAGGGACAGGCCATCGGAGACCCAGTACTTC.